A single T cell receptor beta chain is shown here with its context. These data belong to a study of blood T cell repertoires in COVID-19. Study details: Acute-phase and convalescent COVID-19 samples originated in the United States, Italy and Spain. PBMCs, B-cell-depleted T cells, or T cells provided the cDNA or gDNA that made up the material.

Original handling: By means of reference gene primer amplification, nucleated cell counts were estimated. TCRdb keeps only in-frame clones here, not all; method: immunoSEQ multiplex PCR. V and J calls and clone size are as listed in that table; D and trimming were resolved from the DNA. The repertoire holds over 10,000 clones, with around 91% as singletons. The TCR was taken from a human donor with active COVID-19. The donor label of this sample is uncertain. Sequenced input: peripheral blood.

For the CDR3, the DNA is TGTGCCAGCAGCCGGGACAGGGGCGGCTACACCTTC. It codes for CASSRDRGGYTF. This chain joins TRBV9 and TRBJ1-2; TRBD1 agrees at 10 bases. The CDR3 totals 12 residues. CDR1 is SGDLS, CDR2 YYNGEE, per germline. With V trimmed by 4 bases and J by 8 bases, 2 bases remained unmatched.